The clone carrying this TCR beta chain occurred a few times. These data come from a study of spatial heterogeneity in lung cancer. About the study: Alpha-chain sequences were consistently detected less often than beta-chain sequences. The average count in raw reads for each unique TCR and UMI combination exceeded 9.5 appearances.

Individually, TCR cDNA molecules were each labelled with a unique molecular identifier. TCRdb re-analysed the 5' RACE reads in MiXCR, keeping a single row per CDR3 protein. The sample contains 30,000 to 40,000 distinct CDR3 sequences, approximately 3.1% of which appear only once. The ends were cut back, 6 bases at V and 6 bases at J, with 17 bases in the middle. The CDR3 contains 15 residues. Germline CDR1 is MDHEN and CDR2 is SYDVKM. The time point was: sample taken at primary tumor resection. A total of approximately 69 untreated early-stage non-small cell lung cancer patients served as donors. The receptor was isolated from a male donor with early-stage non-small cell lung cancer. Sequencing used normal lung tissue next to the tumor, obtained at surgery. The gene calls are TRBV28 and TRBJ1-4, with D possibly TRBD1 on 5 matching bases. The CDR3 loop is CASRVAVGGDEKLFF. The CDR3 region has the DNA TGTGCCAGCAGAGTCGCTGTGGGGGGAGATGAAAAACTGTTTTTT.